These 3 T cell receptor beta chains were sequenced from one sample in a study of vaccination effects on CD4 cells after COVID-19. Repertoires were generated with immunoSEQ multiplex PCR, while TCRdb's copy carries only in-frame clones and drops some. The sample holds under 70,000 clones, roughly 81% seen once. These receptors' targets are unknown. After less than 11 days in culture, the CD4+ T cells were isolated. Two-dose BNT162b2 or mRNA-1273 vaccination was given to participants. The source material was CD4+ T cells from PBMCs cultured without peptide, sampled after COVID-19 vaccination. Receptor source: a human donor who received a COVID-19 vaccine.

In DNA, the CDR3 is TGTGCCAGCAGCGTAGCTTCCCGGACGATACACACCGGGGAGCTGTTTTTT. It specifies CASSVASRTIHTGELFF. The V gene is TRBV9, the J gene TRBJ2-2; no definite D call. The germline V gene has CDR1 SGDLS and CDR2 YYNGEE. Trimming left V 0 bases short and J 3 bases short, with 15 bases between. This CDR3 has 17 amino acids. Full variable domain (outside the CDR3, taken from reference TRBV9 and TRBJ2-2): DSGVTQTPKHLITATGQRVTLRCSPRSGDLSVYWYQQSLDQGLQFLIQYYNGEERAKGNILERFSAQQFPDLHSELNLSSLELGDSALYFCASSVASRTIHTGELFFGEGSRLTVL.

This chain links TRBV3-1 (or the pseudogene TRBV3-2) with TRBJ1-6; D is unclear. Looked up from germline, CDR1 is LGHDT and CDR2 is YNNKEL (reference sequence). Trimming took off 4 bases at V and 0 bases at J, with 13 bases between the two ends. The CDR3 has 17 residues. The CDR3 protein is CASSPMSPSSYNSPLHF. The DNA of the CDR3 is TGTGCCAGCAGCCCTATGTCTCCAAGCTCCTATAATTCACCCCTCCACTTT.

This chain uses TRBV20-1 with TRBJ2-5; 9 nucleotides line up with TRBD1. The germline CDR1 and CDR2 sequences are DFQATT and SNEGSKA (reference sequence). The CDR3 contains 14 residues. V gave up 3 bases and J gave up 2 bases; unmatched junction bases: 4. The CDR3 loop is CSASGGQGQETQYF. In DNA, the CDR3 is TGCAGTGCTAGTGGGGGACAGGGTCAAGAGACCCAGTACTTC.